This TCR beta chain was recovered during a study of T cells in localized non-small cell lung cancer. This clone was found a few times. The data were produced by immunoSEQ multiplex PCR, yet TCRdb's version contains in-frame clones alone and is incomplete. The table records about 1,500 clones, 25% to 35% of them present only once. Germline V lookup: CDR1 MGHRA, CDR2 YSYEKL. The CDR3 runs to 19 residues. Trimming removed 0 bases from V and 4 bases from J, with 22 bases in between. Sequencing was performed on normal lung tissue next to the tumor, taken before any cancer treatment. The clonotype originates from a man aged 35-75 years with stage III squamous cell lung carcinoma. The chain joins TRBV4-1 to TRBJ2-1, with D unresolved. The CDR3 protein is CASSQDGATKNWEYNEQFF. The CDR3, as DNA: TGCGCCAGCAGCCAAGATGGTGCTACAAAAAACTGGGAATACAATGAGCAGTTCTTC.